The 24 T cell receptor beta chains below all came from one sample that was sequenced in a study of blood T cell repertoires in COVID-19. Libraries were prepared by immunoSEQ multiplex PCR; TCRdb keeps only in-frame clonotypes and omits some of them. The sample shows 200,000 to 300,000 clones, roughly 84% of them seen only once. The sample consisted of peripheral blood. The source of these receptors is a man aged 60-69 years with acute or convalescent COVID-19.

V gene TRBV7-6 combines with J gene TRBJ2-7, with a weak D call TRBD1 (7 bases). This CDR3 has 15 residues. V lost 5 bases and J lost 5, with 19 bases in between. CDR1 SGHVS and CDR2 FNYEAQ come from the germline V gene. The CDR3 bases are TGTGCCAGCAGCCCCCTGACGGAGGGGGCCGACGAGCAGTACTTC. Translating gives CASSPLTEGADEQYF.

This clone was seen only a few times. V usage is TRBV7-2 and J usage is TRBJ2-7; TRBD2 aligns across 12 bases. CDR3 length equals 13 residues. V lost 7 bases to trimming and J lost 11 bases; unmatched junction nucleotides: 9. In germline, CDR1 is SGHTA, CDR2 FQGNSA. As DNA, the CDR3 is TGTGCCAGCACCAAGACTAGCGGGGGCAGGGAGTACTTC. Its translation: CASTKTSGGREYF.

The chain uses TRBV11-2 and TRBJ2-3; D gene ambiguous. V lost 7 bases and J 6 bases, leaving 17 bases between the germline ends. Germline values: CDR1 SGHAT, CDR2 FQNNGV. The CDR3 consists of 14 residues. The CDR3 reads CASTIYRGDDTQYF. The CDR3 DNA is TGTGCCAGCACCATTTATCGTGGAGACGATACGCAGTATTTT.

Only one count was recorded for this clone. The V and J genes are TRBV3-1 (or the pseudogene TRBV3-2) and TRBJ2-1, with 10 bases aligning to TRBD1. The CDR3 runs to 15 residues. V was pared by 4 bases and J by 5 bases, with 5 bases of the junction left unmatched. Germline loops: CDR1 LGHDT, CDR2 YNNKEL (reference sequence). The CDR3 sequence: CASSRPGQGNNEQFF. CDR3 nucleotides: TGTGCCAGCAGCCGGCCGGGACAGGGGAACAATGAGCAGTTCTTC.

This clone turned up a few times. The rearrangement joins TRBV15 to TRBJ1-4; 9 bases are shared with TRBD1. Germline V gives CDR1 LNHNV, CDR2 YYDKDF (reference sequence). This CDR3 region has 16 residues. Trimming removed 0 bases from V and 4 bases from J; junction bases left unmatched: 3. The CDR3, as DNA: TGTGCCACCAGCAGAGATCCGGGACAGGGTAATGAAAAACTGTTTTTT. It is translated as CATSRDPGQGNEKLFF. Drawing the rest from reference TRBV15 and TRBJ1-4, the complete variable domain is DAMVIQNPRYQVTQFGKPVTLSCSQTLNHNVMYWYQQKSSQAPKLLFHYYDKDFNNEADTPDNFQSRRPNTSFCFLDIRSPGLGDTAMYLCATSRDPGQGNEKLFFGSGTQLSVL.

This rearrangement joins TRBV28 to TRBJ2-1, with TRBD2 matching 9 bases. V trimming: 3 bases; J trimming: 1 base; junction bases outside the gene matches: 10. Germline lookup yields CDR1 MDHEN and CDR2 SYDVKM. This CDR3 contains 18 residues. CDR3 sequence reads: CASSFYSGRGGSYNEQFF. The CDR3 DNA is TGTGCCAGCAGTTTTTATAGCGGGAGAGGAGGGTCCTACAATGAGCAGTTCTTC. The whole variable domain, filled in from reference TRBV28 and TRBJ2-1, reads DVKVTQSSRYLVKRTGEKVFLECVQDMDHENMFWYRQDPGLGLRLIYFSYDVKMKEKGDIPEGYSVSREKKERFSLILESASTNQTSMYLCASSFYSGRGGSYNEQFFGPGTRLTVL.

CDR3 nucleotide sequence: TGTGCCAGCAGCGTAGAGGGCGGGGGGACGCAGTATTTT. It specifies CASSVEGGGTQYF. This chain joins TRBV9 and TRBJ2-3; 8 bases agree with TRBD2. The V segment lost 0 bases and the J segment 9 bases; nucleotides outside the gene matches: 3. The V gene's germline CDR1 is SGDLS and CDR2 YYNGEE. CDR3 length: 13 residues. The variable domain in full, with the rest retrieved from reference TRBV9 and TRBJ2-3, is DSGVTQTPKHLITATGQRVTLRCSPRSGDLSVYWYQQSLDQGLQFLIQYYNGEERAKGNILERFSAQQFPDLHSELNLSSLELGDSALYFCASSVEGGGTQYFGPGTRLTVL.

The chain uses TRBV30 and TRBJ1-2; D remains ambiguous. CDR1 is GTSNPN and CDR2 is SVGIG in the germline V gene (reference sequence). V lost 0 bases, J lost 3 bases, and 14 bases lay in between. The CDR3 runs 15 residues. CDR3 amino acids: CAWSVPRGRDYGYTF. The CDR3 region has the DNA TGTGCCTGGAGTGTTCCCCGGGGAAGGGACTATGGCTACACCTTC. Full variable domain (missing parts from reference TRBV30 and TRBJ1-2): SQTIHQWPATLVQPVGSPLSLECTVEGTSNPNLYWYRQAAGRGLQLLFYSVGIGQISSEVPQNLSASRPQDRQFILSSKKLLLSDSGFYLCAWSVPRGRDYGYTFGSGTRLTVV.

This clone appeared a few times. In nucleotides, the CDR3 is TGTGCCAGCAGTTACTCGGCGGGACAGGGGGGTTGGGAGCAGTACTTC. Its translation is CASSYSAGQGGWEQYF. The chain carries TRBV6-5 and TRBJ2-7; 11 bases agree with TRBD1. The trim removed 0 bases at V and 7 bases at J, leaving 8 bases unmatched. The CDR3 covers 16 residues. From germline, CDR1 is MNHEY and CDR2 SVGAGI.

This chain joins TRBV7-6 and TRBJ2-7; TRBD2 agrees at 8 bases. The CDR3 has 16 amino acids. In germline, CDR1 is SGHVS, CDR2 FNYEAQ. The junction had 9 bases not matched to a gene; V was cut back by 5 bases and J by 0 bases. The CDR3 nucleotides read TGTGCCAGCAGCGAGAGCGGGGGTACAAACTCCTACGAGCAGTACTTC. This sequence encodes CASSESGGTNSYEQYF.

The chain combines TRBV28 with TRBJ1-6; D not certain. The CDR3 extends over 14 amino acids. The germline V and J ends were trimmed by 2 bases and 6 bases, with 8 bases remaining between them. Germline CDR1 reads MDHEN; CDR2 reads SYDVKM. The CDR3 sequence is CASSLRGFNSPLHF. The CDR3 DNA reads TGTGCCAGCAGTTTAAGAGGGTTTAATTCACCCCTCCACTTT.

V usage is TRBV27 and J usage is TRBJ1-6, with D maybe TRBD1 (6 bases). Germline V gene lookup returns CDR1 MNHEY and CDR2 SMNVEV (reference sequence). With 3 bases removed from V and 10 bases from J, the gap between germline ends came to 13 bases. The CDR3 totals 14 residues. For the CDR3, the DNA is TGTGCCAGCAGTTTCTCTGGGGGCGCGTCACCCCTCCACTTT. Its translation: CASSFSGGASPLHF.

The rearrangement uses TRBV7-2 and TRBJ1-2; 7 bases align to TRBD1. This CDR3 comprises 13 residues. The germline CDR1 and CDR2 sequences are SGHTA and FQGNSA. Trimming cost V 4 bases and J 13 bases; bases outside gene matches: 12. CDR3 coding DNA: TGTGCCAGCAGCTCACACACCGTTCCAGGGGGCACCTTC. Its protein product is CASSSHTVPGGTF.

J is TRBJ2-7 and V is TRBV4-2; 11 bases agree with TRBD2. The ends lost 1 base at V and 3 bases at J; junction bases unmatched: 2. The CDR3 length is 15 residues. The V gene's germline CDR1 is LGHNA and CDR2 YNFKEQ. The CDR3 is CASSQVGTSGYEQYF. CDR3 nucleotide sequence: TGTGCCAGCAGCCAAGTGGGGACTAGCGGCTACGAGCAGTACTTC.

The CDR3 DNA reads TGTGCCTGGGTAGCGGGGGCAAACACAGATACGCAGTATTTT. Protein product: CAWVAGANTDTQYF. V and J are TRBV30 and TRBJ2-3; 9 bases match TRBD2. The CDR3 runs 14 residues. Germline values: CDR1 GTSNPN, CDR2 SVGIG (reference sequence). The V segment lost 5 bases and the J segment 2 bases; nucleotides outside the gene matches: 5.

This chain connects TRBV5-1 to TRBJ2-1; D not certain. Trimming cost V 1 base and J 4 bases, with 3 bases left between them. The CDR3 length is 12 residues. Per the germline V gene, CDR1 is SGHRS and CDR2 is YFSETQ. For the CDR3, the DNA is TGCGCCAGCAGCTTGCAGTACAATGAGCAGTTCTTC. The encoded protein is CASSLQYNEQFF.

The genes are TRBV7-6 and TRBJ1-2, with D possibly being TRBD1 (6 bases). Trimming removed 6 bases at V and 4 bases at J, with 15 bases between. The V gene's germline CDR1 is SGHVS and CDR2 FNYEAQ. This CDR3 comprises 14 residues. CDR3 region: CASSSSQGRYGYTF. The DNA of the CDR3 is TGTGCCAGCAGTTCTTCTCAGGGGCGCTATGGCTACACCTTC.

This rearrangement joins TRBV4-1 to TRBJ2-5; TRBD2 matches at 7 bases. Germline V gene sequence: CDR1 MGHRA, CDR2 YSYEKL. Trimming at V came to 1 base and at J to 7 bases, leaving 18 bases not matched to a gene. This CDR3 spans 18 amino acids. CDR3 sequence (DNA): TGCGCCAGCAGCCAAGGCCCCGGGAGGACGGGGCAGTATGGGACCCAGTACTTC. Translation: CASSQGPGRTGQYGTQYF.

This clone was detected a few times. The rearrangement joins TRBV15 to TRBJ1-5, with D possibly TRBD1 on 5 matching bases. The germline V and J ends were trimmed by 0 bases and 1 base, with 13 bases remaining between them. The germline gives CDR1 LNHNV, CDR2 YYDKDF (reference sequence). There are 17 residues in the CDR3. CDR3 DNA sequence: TGTGCCACCAGCAGAGAGATTGGCAGGGCAAGCAATCAGCCCCAGCATTTT. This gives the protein CATSREIGRASNQPQHF.

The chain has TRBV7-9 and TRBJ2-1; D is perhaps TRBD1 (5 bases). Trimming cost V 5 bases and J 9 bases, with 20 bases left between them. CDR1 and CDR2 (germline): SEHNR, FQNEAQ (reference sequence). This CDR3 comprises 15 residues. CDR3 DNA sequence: TGTGCCAGCAGCCGACTCGTTTCCGACAGTGGTGAGCAGTTCTTC. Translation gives CASSRLVSDSGEQFF.

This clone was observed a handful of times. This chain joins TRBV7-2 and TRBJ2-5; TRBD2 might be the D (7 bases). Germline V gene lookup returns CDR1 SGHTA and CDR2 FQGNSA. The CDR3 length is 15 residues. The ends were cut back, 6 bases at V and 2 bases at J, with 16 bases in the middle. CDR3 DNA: TGTGCCAGCAGATCCCAGGGAGGGGGGCAAGAGACCCAGTACTTC. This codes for CASRSQGGGQETQYF.

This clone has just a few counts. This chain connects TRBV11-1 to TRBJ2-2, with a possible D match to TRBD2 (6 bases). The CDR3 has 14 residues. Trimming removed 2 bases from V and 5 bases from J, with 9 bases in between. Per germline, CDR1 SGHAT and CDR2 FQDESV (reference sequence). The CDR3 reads CASSLWGRTGELFF. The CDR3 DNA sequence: TGTGCCAGCAGCTTATGGGGGAGGACCGGGGAGCTGTTTTTT.

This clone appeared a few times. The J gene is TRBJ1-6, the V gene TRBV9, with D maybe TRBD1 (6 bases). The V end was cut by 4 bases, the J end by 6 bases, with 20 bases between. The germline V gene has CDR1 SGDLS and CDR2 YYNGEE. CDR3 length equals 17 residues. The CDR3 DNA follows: TGTGCCAGCAGCCCAAGGCCACTCCAGGGGTCTAATTCACCCCTCCACTTT. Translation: CASSPRPLQGSNSPLHF.

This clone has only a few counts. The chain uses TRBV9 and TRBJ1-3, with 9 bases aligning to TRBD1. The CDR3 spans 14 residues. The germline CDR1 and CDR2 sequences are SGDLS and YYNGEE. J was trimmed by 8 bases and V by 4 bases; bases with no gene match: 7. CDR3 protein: CASSRTGGADTIYF. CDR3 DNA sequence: TGTGCCAGCAGCCGTACAGGGGGCGCAGACACCATATATTTT.